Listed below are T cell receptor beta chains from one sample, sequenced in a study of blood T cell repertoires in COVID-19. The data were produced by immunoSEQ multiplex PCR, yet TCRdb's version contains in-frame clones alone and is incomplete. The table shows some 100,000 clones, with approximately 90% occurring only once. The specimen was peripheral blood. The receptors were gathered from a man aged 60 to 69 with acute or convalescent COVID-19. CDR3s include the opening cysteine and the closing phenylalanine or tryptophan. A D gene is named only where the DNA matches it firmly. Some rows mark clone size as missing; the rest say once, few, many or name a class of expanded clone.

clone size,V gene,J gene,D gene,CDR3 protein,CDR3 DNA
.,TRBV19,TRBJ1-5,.,CASSPQGGNQPQHF,TGTGCCAGTAGTCCTCAGGGTGGCAATCAGCCCCAGCATTTT
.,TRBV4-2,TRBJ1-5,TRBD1,CASSKGQSNQPQHF,TGTGCCAGCAGCAAGGGACAGAGCAATCAGCCCCAGCATTTT
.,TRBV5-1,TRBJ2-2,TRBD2,CASSSSGGGSGELFF,TGCGCCAGCAGCTCCTCGGGGGGGGGCTCCGGGGAGCTGTTTTTT
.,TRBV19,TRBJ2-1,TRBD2,CASSIEGSGSDEQFF,TGTGCCAGTAGTATAGAGGGTAGCGGGAGCGATGAGCAGTTCTTC
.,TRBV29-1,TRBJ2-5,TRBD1,CSVQTGGQETQYF,TGCAGCGTGCAGACAGGGGGCCAAGAGACCCAGTACTTC
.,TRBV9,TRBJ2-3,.,CASSALDFTDTQYF,TGTGCCAGCAGCGCCCTGGACTTCACAGATACGCAGTATTTT
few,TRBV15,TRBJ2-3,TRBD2,CATALSGTSGRVTDTQYF,TGTGCCACTGCCTTGAGCGGGACTAGCGGGAGAGTGACAGATACGCAGTATTTT
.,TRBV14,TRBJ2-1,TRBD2,CASSHLSGRSYNEQFF,TGTGCCAGCAGCCACCTTAGCGGGAGATCCTACAATGAGCAGTTCTTC
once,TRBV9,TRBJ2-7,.,CASSVGQSSYEQYF,TGTGCCAGCAGCGTAGGACAGAGCTCCTACGAGCAGTACTTC
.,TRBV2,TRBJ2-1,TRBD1,CASIRSETGGQDEQFF,TGTGCCAGCATTAGGTCTGAGACAGGGGGTCAGGATGAGCAGTTCTTC
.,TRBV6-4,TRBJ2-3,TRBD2,CASSETSGRDTQYF,TGTGCCAGCAGTGAGACTAGCGGGAGAGATACGCAGTATTTT
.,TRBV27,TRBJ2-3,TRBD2,CASRSRLAGTDTQYF,TGTGCCAGCAGGTCGCGACTAGCGGGCACAGATACGCAGTATTTT
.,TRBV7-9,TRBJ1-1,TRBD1,CASSRQGQGAEAFF,TGTGCCAGCAGCCGGCAGGGACAGGGGGCTGAAGCTTTCTTT
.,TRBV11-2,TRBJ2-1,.,CASSSLRVGEQFF,TGTGCCAGCAGCTCTTTGAGGGTTGGGGAGCAGTTCTTC
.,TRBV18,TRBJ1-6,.,CASSPRTGNDDSPLHF,TGTGCCAGCTCACCACGAACCGGGAACGATGATTCACCCCTCCACTTT
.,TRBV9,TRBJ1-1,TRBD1,CASSTSGGTEAFF,TGTGCCAGCAGCACATCAGGGGGCACTGAAGCTTTCTTT
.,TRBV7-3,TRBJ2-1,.,CASSSHPSSYNEQFF,TGTGCCAGCAGCTCGCACCCGAGCTCCTACAATGAGCAGTTCTTC
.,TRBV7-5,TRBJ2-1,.,CARSFQGTGFNEQFF,TGTGCCAGAAGCTTCCAGGGGACAGGGTTCAATGAGCAGTTCTTC
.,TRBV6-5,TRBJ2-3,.,CASSLRQGTDTQYF,TGTGCCAGCAGTCTCCGACAGGGCACAGATACGCAGTATTTT
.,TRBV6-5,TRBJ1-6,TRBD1,CASSTGTEGSPLHF,TGTGCCAGCAGCACCGGGACAGAGGGATCACCCCTCCACTTT
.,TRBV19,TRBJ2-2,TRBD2,CASSPSWGRDTGELFF,TGTGCCAGTAGTCCCTCGTGGGGGAGGGACACCGGGGAGCTGTTTTTT
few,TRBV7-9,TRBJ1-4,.,CASSLSGNFGEKLFF,TGTGCCAGCAGCTTATCGGGAAACTTCGGAGAAAAACTGTTTTTT
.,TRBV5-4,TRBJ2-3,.,CASSLEAFGGTQYF,TGTGCCAGCAGCTTGGAGGCCTTTGGCGGTACGCAGTATTTT
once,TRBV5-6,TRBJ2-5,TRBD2,CASSLKGTSGQETQYF,TGTGCCAGCAGCTTGAAAGGGACTAGCGGCCAAGAGACCCAGTACTTC
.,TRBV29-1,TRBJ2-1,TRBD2,CSVAGDLAGAEEQFF,TGCAGCGTAGCAGGGGATTTAGCGGGAGCTGAGGAGCAGTTCTTC
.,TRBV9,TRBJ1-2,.,CASSVAAVSSGYTF,TGTGCCAGCAGCGTAGCGGCGGTGAGTAGTGGCTACACCTTC
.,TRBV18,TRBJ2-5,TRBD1,CASSPGQAGTQYF,TGTGCCAGCTCACCTGGACAGGCGGGGACCCAGTACTTC
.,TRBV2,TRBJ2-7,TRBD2,CASSELAGSSYEQYF,TGTGCCAGCAGTGAACTAGCGGGCAGCTCCTACGAGCAGTACTTC
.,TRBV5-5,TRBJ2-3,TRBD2,CASSSLAAADTQYF,TGTGCCAGCAGCTCCCTAGCGGCCGCAGATACGCAGTATTTT
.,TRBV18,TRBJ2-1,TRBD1,CASSPGRRDRVSNEQFF,TGTGCCAGCTCACCCGGGAGAAGGGACAGGGTATCAAATGAGCAGTTCTTC
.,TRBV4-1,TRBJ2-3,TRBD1,CASSQDSPGQGKDTQYF,TGCGCCAGCAGCCAGGATTCCCCGGGACAGGGGAAAGATACGCAGTATTTT
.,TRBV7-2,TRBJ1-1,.,CASSLAHLNTEAFF,TGTGCCAGCAGCTTGGCACATCTTAACACTGAAGCTTTCTTT
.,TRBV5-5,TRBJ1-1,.,CASSRQMNTEAFF,TGTGCCAGCAGCCGACAGATGAACACTGAAGCTTTCTTT
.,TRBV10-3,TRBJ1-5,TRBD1,CAISESGQGRNQPQHF,TGTGCCATCAGTGAGTCGGGACAGGGACGCAATCAGCCCCAGCATTTT
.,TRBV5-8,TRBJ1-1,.,CASSLVAVEAFF,TGTGCCAGCAGCTTGGTTGCGGTAGAAGCTTTCTTT
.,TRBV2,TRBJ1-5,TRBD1,CASSFSLPDRGTNQPQHF,TGTGCCAGCAGTTTTTCTTTACCCGACAGGGGAACTAATCAGCCCCAGCATTTT
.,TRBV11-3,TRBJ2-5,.,CASSFSGLETQYF,TGTGCCAGCAGCTTCTCGGGTTTGGAGACCCAGTACTTC
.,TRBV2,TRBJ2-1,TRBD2,CASTLGLAGNAVEQFF,TGTGCCAGCACCCTGGGACTAGCGGGTAACGCAGTCGAGCAGTTCTTC
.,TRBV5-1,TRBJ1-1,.,CASSLDVSEAFF,TGCGCCAGCAGCTTGGACGTTAGTGAAGCTTTCTTT
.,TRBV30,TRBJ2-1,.,CAWSSQGNEQFF,TGTGCCTGGAGTTCCCAGGGTAATGAGCAGTTCTTC
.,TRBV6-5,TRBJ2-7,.,CASTIPRGTYEQYF,TGTGCCAGCACCATTCCCCGGGGGACCTACGAGCAGTACTTC
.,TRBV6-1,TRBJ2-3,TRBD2,CASSASSGSGTDTQYF,TGTGCCAGCAGTGCGTCGAGCGGGAGTGGCACAGATACGCAGTATTTT
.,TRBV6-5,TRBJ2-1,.,CASSKTGGNEQFF,TGTGCCAGCAGTAAGACAGGTGGCAATGAGCAGTTCTTC
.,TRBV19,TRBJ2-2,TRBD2,CASSIEVAGRELFF,TGTGCCAGTAGTATAGAGGTAGCGGGACGGGAGCTGTTTTTT
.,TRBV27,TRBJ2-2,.,CASRMTGVNTGELFF,TGTGCCAGCCGTATGACGGGGGTTAACACCGGGGAGCTGTTTTTT
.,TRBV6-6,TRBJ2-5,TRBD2,CASSSASGRGETQYF,TGTGCCAGCAGTTCGGCTAGCGGGAGGGGAGAGACCCAGTACTTC
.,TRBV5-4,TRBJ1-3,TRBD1,CASSDRDVLGNTIYF,TGTGCCAGCAGCGACAGGGACGTCCTTGGAAACACCATATATTTT